This TCR beta chain appears in the sequencing data of a study of shared clonotypes between healthy human individuals (dated by TCRdb to between 2020 and 2021). With regard to the full study: The cohort included a few men and a couple of women between 18 and 49 years of age. For each donor, three plates each were used for CD4 naive and CD4 memory, two plates were used for CD8 naive, and one plate was used for CD8 memory. To increase sequencing depth and limit assay-specific biases, different laboratories used diverse techniques to prepare libraries and sequence TCR repertoires. Blood TCR repertoires of several healthy adults were deeply sequenced to estimate repertoire size and the extent of clonotype sharing between individuals. Leukapheresis yielded between about 0.85 and 10 billion PBMCs per donor.

Including cysteine and phenylalanine, the CDR3 has 15 amino acids. Just the 45-base CDR3 DNA is kept, in frame starting at base 1. CDR1 and CDR2, looked up from the germline V gene, are MNHNS and SASEGT. V was cut back by 5 bases and J by 1 base, leaving a gap of 14 bases between them. Study-wide conclusions, independent of this receptor: Larger estimated clonotype richness was generally found for naive subsets than for memory subsets. Across a few donors, approximately 5% of naive CD4, 3% to 3.5% of naive CD8, around 2.1% of memory CD4, and 0.4% of memory CD8 clonotypes were shared. Sampling was limited to blood, and TCR repertoires in tissue likely differ from TCR repertoires in blood. Compared with non-shared clonotypes, clonotypes shared by all four sorted-subset donors had higher generation probabilities. Pairwise subsampling indicated that sequencing depth was expected to affect the degree of clonotype sharing among donors. Rarefaction of sorted-subset datasets indicated incomplete sequencing despite the large sequencing depth. Because the study included a small number of donors, the genetic and exposure-history diversity represented was limited.

The donors were healthy, HIV-negative adults who had no recently reported acute infections or vaccinations. Only Caucasian adults living in Nashville, Tennessee, USA were represented among the donors. CD4+ T cells were enriched by magnetic negative selection; naive cells were then positively selected on CD45RA, and the negative fraction formed the memory subset. Blood was collected by leukapheresis, and PBMCs were isolated by Ficoll-Histopaque density gradient centrifugation and then cryopreserved in liquid nitrogen vapor phase. Purity and quantity of every magnetically sorted T cell population were checked by analytical flow cytometry. From each sorted fraction, genomic DNA was isolated and quantified by UV absorbance on a Nanodrop 2000c. About this clone itself: It lacks a known antigen. Base qualities were left out, and no much larger clone turns up one base away.

Using the deep immunoSEQ assay, multiplex PCR amplified TCR CDR3 regions from genomic DNA. Extracted genomic DNA from each cell subset was distributed evenly across all wells of several immunoSEQ 96-well plates, and each plate was treated as a replicate. For sorted subsets, each replicate PCR was loaded with roughly 190 ng genomic DNA, equivalent to 30,000 or so T cell genomes. The purified libraries were quantified using a Qubit 3.0 fluorometer, sized with a Bioanalyzer 2100, and then quantified again using the KAPA Library Quantification kit. Each immunoSEQ 96-well plate was sequenced on its own single-read 150-cycle Illumina NextSeq 550 flow cell. Concerning the study's data processing: The immunoSEQ output contained only junctional sequences without quality scores, so filtering could not match that applied to full-length reads. To assign V/J genes and CDR3, sequences were annotated using PyIR, a Python wrapper for IgBLAST v1.9, with IMGT germline references. Any read was removed if the V/J assignment was weak (E-value above 1e-6), the CDR3 was missing, or the read contained stop codons, out-of-frame junctions, or ambiguous translated residues. A V3J clonotype was defined by an identical inferred V gene, J gene, and CDR3 amino acid sequence. Percentage overlap between repertoires was computed as shared unique clonotypes divided by the size of the smaller repertoire. Richness of each repertoire was evaluated using RTK rarefaction, the Chao1 estimator, and Recon v2.1 estimates of unobserved clonotypes. OLGA was used to compute generation probabilities for all TCRbeta clonotypes that the gDNA method yielded from four donors. The immuneACCESS repertoire file appears here via TCRdb, limited to in-frame rearrangements. These files lack a portion of the clones; in checked studies, under half of the deficit traces to unresolved V genes, and the cause of the others is not known. The DNA was the basis for D and trimming; V, J and clone size are from that table. A total of more than 2,000,000 clones appear in this sample, more than 90% of them only once. Roughly 0.13% of the sample comes from the top ten.

The TCR originated in a man aged 18 to 30 in good health. The chain couples TRBV6-1 to TRBJ2-5; perhaps TRBD1 is the D gene, with 6 bases matching. The sample was naive CD4+ T cells sorted from blood. This specimen's cell subset or site label, per the study, means: CD45RA+ positively selected. The CDR3 sequence is CASSRSLDSQETQYF. Here is the DNA: TGTGCCAGCAGTCGCTCCTTGGACAGCCAAGAGACCCAGTACTTC.